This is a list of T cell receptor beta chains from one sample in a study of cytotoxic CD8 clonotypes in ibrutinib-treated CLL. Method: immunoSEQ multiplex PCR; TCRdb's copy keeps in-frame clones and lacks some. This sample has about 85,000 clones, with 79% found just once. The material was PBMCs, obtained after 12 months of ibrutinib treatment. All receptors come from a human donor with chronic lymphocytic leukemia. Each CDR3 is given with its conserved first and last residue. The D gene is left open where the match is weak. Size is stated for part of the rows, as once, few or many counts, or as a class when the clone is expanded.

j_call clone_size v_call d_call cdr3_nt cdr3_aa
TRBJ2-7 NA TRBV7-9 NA TGTGCCAGCAGCTTTGGGGGAGAGGAGCAGTACTTC CASSFGGEEQYF
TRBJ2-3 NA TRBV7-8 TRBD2 TGTGCCAGCAGGGGGTCCGGGACTAGTTTTAGGCGGGTTACAGATACGCAGTATTTT CASRGSGTSFRRVTDTQYF
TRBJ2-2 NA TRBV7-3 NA TGTGCCAGCAGCTTAGTGGCACCGAACACCGGGGAGCTGTTTTTT CASSLVAPNTGELFF
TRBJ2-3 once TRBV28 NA TGTGCCAGCAGTTTGGTCGGTTTTCCCCCCGGTACGCAGTATTTT CASSLVGFPPGTQYF
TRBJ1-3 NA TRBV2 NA TGTGCCAGCACCGGGGCGGTGAGCTCTGGAAACACCATATATTTT CASTGAVSSGNTIYF
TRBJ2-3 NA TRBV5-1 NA TGCGCCAGCAGCCCCGGCGATACGCAGTATTTT CASSPGDTQYF
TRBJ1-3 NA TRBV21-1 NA TGTGCCAGCAGCAAAGCGCTGGGGACCTCTGGAAACACCATATATTTT CASSKALGTSGNTIYF
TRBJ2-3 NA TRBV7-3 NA TGTGCCAGCAGCTTAGGGCCGGGTACGCAGTATTTT CASSLGPGTQYF
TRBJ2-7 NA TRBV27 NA TGTGCCAGCAGCCGGAAGTTCGGCGGATACGAGCAGTACTTC CASSRKFGGYEQYF
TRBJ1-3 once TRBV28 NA TGTGCCAGCAGCTCGTCAGGGGTCTCGGGAAACACCATATATTTT CASSSSGVSGNTIYF
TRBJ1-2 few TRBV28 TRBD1 TGTGCCAGCAGTTTGGGGACAGGGGCTGGCTACACCTTC CASSLGTGAGYTF
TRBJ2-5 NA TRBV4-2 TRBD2 TGTGCCAGCAGCCAAGGCCCAGGCGGGGGGGCGGAGACCCAGTACTTC CASSQGPGGGAETQYF
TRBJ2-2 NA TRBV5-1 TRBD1 TGCGCCAGCTTACCGAGGACAGGGTCAATCGGGGAGCTGTTTTTT CASLPRTGSIGELFF
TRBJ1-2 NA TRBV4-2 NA TGTGCCAGCAGCCAAGACCAGGGAACGATGGGCTACACCTTC CASSQDQGTMGYTF
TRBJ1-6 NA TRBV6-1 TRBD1 TGTGCCAGCAGGAGGGACAGGGGAAATTCACCCCTCCACTTT CASRRDRGNSPLHF
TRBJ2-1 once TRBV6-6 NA TGTGCCAGCAGTTACACCACCCTCGGTGAGCAGTTCTTC CASSYTTLGEQFF
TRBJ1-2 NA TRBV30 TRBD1 TGTGCCTGGAGTGTCAATGGAGGGGGCGGGTATGGCTACACCTTC CAWSVNGGGGYGYTF
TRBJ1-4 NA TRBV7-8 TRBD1 TGTGCCAGCAGCTTAGAGGGACAGCTTAATGAAAAACTGTTTTTT CASSLEGQLNEKLFF
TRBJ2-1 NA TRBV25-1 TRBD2 TGTGCCAGCAGTGACCCTAGCGGGGGGGACAATGAGCAGTTCTTC CASSDPSGGDNEQFF
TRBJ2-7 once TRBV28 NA TGTGCCAGCAGTTTACCCCCCGCGACGGTGTTCTCCTACGAGCAGTACTTC CASSLPPATVFSYEQYF
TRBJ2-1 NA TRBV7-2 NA TGTGCCAGCAGCTTAGGCAGGGACAATGAGCAGTTCTTC CASSLGRDNEQFF
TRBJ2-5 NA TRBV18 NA TGTGCCGGCTCACCCCGGGACTGGGGGGAGACCCAGTACTTC CAGSPRDWGETQYF
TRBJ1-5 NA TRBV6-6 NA TGTGCCAGCAGGGGCGTTGGCAATCAGCCCCAGCATTTT CASRGVGNQPQHF
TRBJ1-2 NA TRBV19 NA TGTGCCAGTAGTATAGCCGCTAACTATGGCTACACCTTC CASSIAANYGYTF
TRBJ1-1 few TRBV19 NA TGTGCCAGTAGTATGGACGAGACTGAAGCTTTCTTT CASSMDETEAFF
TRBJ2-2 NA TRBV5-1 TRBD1 TGCGCCAGCAGCGCCACGCCGGGACAGGGGGCCCAAAACACCGGGGAGCTGTTTTTT CASSATPGQGAQNTGELFF
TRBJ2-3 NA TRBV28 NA TGTGCCAGCACCACTGCGGGTACGCAGTATTTT CASTTAGTQYF